These T cell receptor beta chains were read from a single sample in a study of blood T cell repertoires in COVID-19. The table came from immunoSEQ multiplex PCR; TCRdb's copy has only in-frame clones and leaves some out. The sample records around 430,000 clones, around 87% being singletons. Specimen: PBMCs or T cells enriched from blood (not recorded which). These receptors were collected from a woman aged 45-59 years who had recovered from COVID-19. Each CDR3 is given with its conserved first and last residue. Fields, in order: clone size, V gene, D gene, J gene, CDR3 DNA, CDR3 protein. The D gene is left open where the match is weak. Clone size is not always given. Where it is, it says once, few, many or a class for expanded clones.

abundance: -; v_gene: TRBV4-3; d_gene: TRBD1; j_gene: TRBJ2-3; CDR3nt: TGCGCCAGCAGCCAAGATGGACAGGACACAGATACGCAGTATTTT; CDR3aa: CASSQDGQDTDTQYF
abundance: -; v_gene: TRBV12-5; d_gene: -; j_gene: TRBJ1-1; CDR3nt: TGTGCTAGTGGTTTTGGGCAGCTGAACACTGAAGCTTTCTTT; CDR3aa: CASGFGQLNTEAFF
abundance: -; v_gene: TRBV29-1; d_gene: -; j_gene: TRBJ1-1; CDR3nt: TGCAGCGTTGAACTCCAGATGAACACTGAAGCTTTCTTT; CDR3aa: CSVELQMNTEAFF
abundance: -; v_gene: TRBV11-2; d_gene: -; j_gene: TRBJ2-1; CDR3nt: TGTGCCAGCAATTTAGGGAGCTCCTACAATGAGCAGTTCTTC; CDR3aa: CASNLGSSYNEQFF
abundance: -; v_gene: TRBV28; d_gene: -; j_gene: TRBJ1-6; CDR3nt: TGTGCCAGCAGTTTTGTTCCCCGGGACTCCTATAATTCACCCCTCCACTTT; CDR3aa: CASSFVPRDSYNSPLHF
abundance: -; v_gene: TRBV2; d_gene: -; j_gene: TRBJ1-3; CDR3nt: TGTGCCACCGAAATAGATACAGGGTTTGGAAACACCATATATTTT; CDR3aa: CATEIDTGFGNTIYF
abundance: -; v_gene: TRBV5-1; d_gene: -; j_gene: TRBJ1-1; CDR3nt: TGCGCCAGCCAAAGGGGCGAGGCCACTGAAGCTTTCTTT; CDR3aa: CASQRGEATEAFF
abundance: -; v_gene: TRBV5-1; d_gene: -; j_gene: TRBJ2-7; CDR3nt: TGCGCCAGCAGCTTACAGGGCGAAGGCGAGCAGTACTTC; CDR3aa: CASSLQGEGEQYF
abundance: -; v_gene: TRBV18; d_gene: TRBD1; j_gene: TRBJ1-2; CDR3nt: TGTGCCAGCTCAACAGGACAGGGCGGAGGGGGCTACACCTTC; CDR3aa: CASSTGQGGGGYTF
abundance: -; v_gene: TRBV18; d_gene: -; j_gene: TRBJ1-1; CDR3nt: TGTGCCAGCTCACATGACTGGGACATGAACACTGAAGCTTTCTTT; CDR3aa: CASSHDWDMNTEAFF
abundance: -; v_gene: TRBV18; d_gene: -; j_gene: TRBJ2-3; CDR3nt: TGTGCCAGTAAAATTCGTAGCACAGATACGCAGTATTTT; CDR3aa: CASKIRSTDTQYF
abundance: -; v_gene: TRBV7-9; d_gene: -; j_gene: TRBJ2-1; CDR3nt: TGTGCCAGCAGCCAGACGGGATACAATGAGCAGTTCTTC; CDR3aa: CASSQTGYNEQFF
abundance: -; v_gene: TRBV27; d_gene: -; j_gene: TRBJ1-2; CDR3nt: TGTGCCAGCAGGCGAGGACAGTTTGGCTACACCTTC; CDR3aa: CASRRGQFGYTF
abundance: -; v_gene: TRBV29-1; d_gene: TRBD2; j_gene: TRBJ2-5; CDR3nt: TGCAGCGCACCAGGTCTGAGACGGGGGGGCGGAGAGACCCAGTACTTC; CDR3aa: CSAPGLRRGGGETQYF
abundance: -; v_gene: TRBV7-7; d_gene: TRBD1; j_gene: TRBJ2-5; CDR3nt: TGTGCTAGCAGCTTACGACAGGGGGCCTGGGAGACCCAGTACTTC; CDR3aa: CASSLRQGAWETQYF
abundance: -; v_gene: TRBV9; d_gene: -; j_gene: TRBJ1-2; CDR3nt: TGTGCCAGCAGCGTAGAACAGGGCGGGTTATACTATGGCTACACCTTC; CDR3aa: CASSVEQGGLYYGYTF
abundance: -; v_gene: TRBV3-1/TRBV3-2; d_gene: -; j_gene: TRBJ1-2; CDR3nt: TGTGCCAGCAGCAACCAGGGCCATGGCTACACCTTC; CDR3aa: CASSNQGHGYTF
abundance: -; v_gene: TRBV3-1/TRBV3-2; d_gene: TRBD2; j_gene: TRBJ2-1; CDR3nt: TGTGCCAGCAGCCAGCTCGGGGGGGATCCCTTCTTC; CDR3aa: CASSQLGGDPFF
abundance: -; v_gene: TRBV30; d_gene: -; j_gene: TRBJ1-1; CDR3nt: TGTGCCTGGAAGCGGAACACTGAAGCTTTCTTT; CDR3aa: CAWKRNTEAFF
abundance: -; v_gene: TRBV5-5; d_gene: -; j_gene: TRBJ1-5; CDR3nt: TGTGCCAGCAGCCTGACAGGACAGACTAGCAATCAGCCCCAGCATTTT; CDR3aa: CASSLTGQTSNQPQHF
abundance: -; v_gene: TRBV6-2/TRBV6-3; d_gene: TRBD1; j_gene: TRBJ1-6; CDR3nt: TGTGCCAGCAGCTCACCAGGGGGCTGGAATTCACCCCTCCACTTT; CDR3aa: CASSSPGGWNSPLHF
abundance: -; v_gene: TRBV3-1/TRBV3-2; d_gene: -; j_gene: TRBJ1-5; CDR3nt: TGTGCCAGCAGCCAAGACCCCGGTTCCCGGCCCCAGCATTTT; CDR3aa: CASSQDPGSRPQHF
abundance: -; v_gene: TRBV4-1; d_gene: -; j_gene: TRBJ1-6; CDR3nt: TGCGCCAGCAGCCAAGAATCGACAGAACTTTATAATTCACCCCTCCACTTT; CDR3aa: CASSQESTELYNSPLHF
abundance: -; v_gene: TRBV7-9; d_gene: TRBD1; j_gene: TRBJ2-7; CDR3nt: TGTGCCAGCAGCTCACCAGGGACAGGGCGAAGTAGCTCCTACGAGCAGTACTTC; CDR3aa: CASSSPGTGRSSSYEQYF
abundance: -; v_gene: TRBV9; d_gene: -; j_gene: TRBJ1-4; CDR3nt: TGTGCCAGCAGCGTGGGGACGGGGGGCAATGAAAAACTGTTTTTT; CDR3aa: CASSVGTGGNEKLFF
abundance: -; v_gene: TRBV7-9; d_gene: -; j_gene: TRBJ2-1; CDR3nt: TGTGCCAGCAGCTTGGTAGCGGCTTACAATGAGCAGTTCTTC; CDR3aa: CASSLVAAYNEQFF
abundance: -; v_gene: TRBV10-3; d_gene: -; j_gene: TRBJ1-5; CDR3nt: TGTGCCATCAGTGAGTCAGGCAGGGAAGTTACTCAGCCCCAGCATTTT; CDR3aa: CAISESGREVTQPQHF
abundance: -; v_gene: TRBV5-1; d_gene: TRBD1; j_gene: TRBJ2-4; CDR3nt: TGCGCCAGCAGCTTGGTTGGGACAGGGTTAAACATTCAGTACTTC; CDR3aa: CASSLVGTGLNIQYF
abundance: -; v_gene: TRBV5-1; d_gene: TRBD1; j_gene: TRBJ1-1; CDR3nt: TGCGCCAGCAGACCAATGGGACAGGGGAGTGTGCTAGATTTAGGGGCTTTCTTT; CDR3aa: CASRPMGQGSVLDLGAFF
abundance: -; v_gene: TRBV6-5; d_gene: -; j_gene: TRBJ2-3; CDR3nt: TGTGCCAGCAGTCCTATAGAATTCGCAGATACGCAGTATTTT; CDR3aa: CASSPIEFADTQYF
abundance: -; v_gene: TRBV7-9; d_gene: -; j_gene: TRBJ1-6; CDR3nt: TGTGCCAGCAACAGCAACGTTTTTGAAAATTCACCCCTCCACTTT; CDR3aa: CASNSNVFENSPLHF
abundance: -; v_gene: TRBV18; d_gene: -; j_gene: TRBJ1-6; CDR3nt: TGTGCCAGCTCACCCGGGGTACAGCAAAATAATTCACCCCTCCACTTT; CDR3aa: CASSPGVQQNNSPLHF
abundance: -; v_gene: TRBV7-8; d_gene: -; j_gene: TRBJ2-3; CDR3nt: TGTGCCAGCAGCATATACACAGATACGCAGTATTTT; CDR3aa: CASSIYTDTQYF
abundance: -; v_gene: TRBV27; d_gene: -; j_gene: TRBJ2-7; CDR3nt: TGTGCCAGCAGTTTTGGGGGGGCCTTCTCCTACGAGCAGTACTTC; CDR3aa: CASSFGGAFSYEQYF
abundance: -; v_gene: TRBV29-1; d_gene: TRBD2; j_gene: TRBJ2-1; CDR3nt: TGCAGCGTCTCGGGGGGGGCGGGATCCTACAATGAGCAGTTCTTC; CDR3aa: CSVSGGAGSYNEQFF
abundance: -; v_gene: TRBV24-1; d_gene: TRBD1; j_gene: TRBJ1-2; CDR3nt: TGTGCCACCAGTGACACGTCGACAGGGGGCAGGAGCTATGGCTACACCTTC; CDR3aa: CATSDTSTGGRSYGYTF
abundance: few; v_gene: TRBV2; d_gene: -; j_gene: TRBJ1-2; CDR3nt: TGTGCCAGCACGGTCGACAGTCACAGCGGGGATGGCTACACCTTC; CDR3aa: CASTVDSHSGDGYTF
abundance: -; v_gene: TRBV19; d_gene: -; j_gene: TRBJ1-5; CDR3nt: TGTGCCAGTAACGGGGGGGTTAGCAATCAGCCCCAGCATTTT; CDR3aa: CASNGGVSNQPQHF
abundance: -; v_gene: TRBV7-6; d_gene: TRBD1; j_gene: TRBJ1-1; CDR3nt: TGTGCCAGCAGCTGGGACAGGGACACTGAAGCTTTCTTT; CDR3aa: CASSWDRDTEAFF
abundance: -; v_gene: TRBV11-2; d_gene: -; j_gene: TRBJ2-2; CDR3nt: TGTGCCAGCAGCTTGAACGCGCTGGGGCTAGACACCGGGGAGCTGTTTTTT; CDR3aa: CASSLNALGLDTGELFF
abundance: -; v_gene: TRBV7-9; d_gene: TRBD1; j_gene: TRBJ2-5; CDR3nt: TGTGCCAGCAGCTTAGTTAACAGGGGTGTGGAGACCCAGTACTTC; CDR3aa: CASSLVNRGVETQYF
abundance: -; v_gene: TRBV3-1/TRBV3-2; d_gene: -; j_gene: TRBJ2-1; CDR3nt: TGTGCCAGCAGCCAATCTCCCTATGAGCAGTTCTTC; CDR3aa: CASSQSPYEQFF
abundance: -; v_gene: TRBV29-1; d_gene: TRBD1; j_gene: TRBJ1-5; CDR3nt: TGCAGCGGAGGAGACAGGGGAAATAGCAATCAGCCCCAGCATTTT; CDR3aa: CSGGDRGNSNQPQHF
abundance: -; v_gene: TRBV4-1; d_gene: -; j_gene: TRBJ2-3; CDR3nt: TGCGCCAGCAGCCCCTTGGAGGAGCGGGGCACAGATACGCAGTATTTT; CDR3aa: CASSPLEERGTDTQYF
abundance: -; v_gene: TRBV7-9; d_gene: TRBD2; j_gene: TRBJ2-2; CDR3nt: TGTGCCAGCAGCTTAGAAGAGGGAGGGCTAGCGGGGGACACCGGGGAGCTGTTTTTT; CDR3aa: CASSLEEGGLAGDTGELFF
abundance: -; v_gene: TRBV4-3; d_gene: -; j_gene: TRBJ1-4; CDR3nt: TGCGCCAGCAGCCAAGGGGGAGGGGCGAGGGCTAATGAAAAACTGTTTTTT; CDR3aa: CASSQGGGARANEKLFF
abundance: -; v_gene: TRBV4-3; d_gene: -; j_gene: TRBJ2-3; CDR3nt: TGCGCCAGCAGCCAAGATAGCAGGGGATTCACAGATACGCAGTATTTT; CDR3aa: CASSQDSRGFTDTQYF
abundance: -; v_gene: TRBV27; d_gene: TRBD1; j_gene: TRBJ2-6; CDR3nt: TGTGCCACTCGGACAGGGTCGCGTGTCGGGGCCAACGTCCTGACTTTC; CDR3aa: CATRTGSRVGANVLTF
abundance: -; v_gene: TRBV27; d_gene: -; j_gene: TRBJ1-1; CDR3nt: TGTGCCAGCAGTCCGACAGTTGGTGAAGCTTTCTTT; CDR3aa: CASSPTVGEAFF
abundance: once; v_gene: TRBV7-9; d_gene: TRBD1; j_gene: TRBJ2-1; CDR3nt: TGTGCCAGCAGCTTGGGACAGGGGGCCCCCGAGCAGTTCTTC; CDR3aa: CASSLGQGAPEQFF
abundance: -; v_gene: TRBV18; d_gene: -; j_gene: TRBJ1-1; CDR3nt: TGTGCCAGCTCACCCGATAGCTGGACTGAAGCTTTCTTT; CDR3aa: CASSPDSWTEAFF
abundance: -; v_gene: TRBV7-2; d_gene: -; j_gene: TRBJ1-2; CDR3nt: TGTGCCAGCAGCTTAGACAGGTGGAACTATGGCTACACCTTC; CDR3aa: CASSLDRWNYGYTF
abundance: -; v_gene: TRBV28; d_gene: -; j_gene: TRBJ1-5; CDR3nt: TGTGCCAGCAGTTTATTTCTAGGTGTAGAGCCCCAGCATTTT; CDR3aa: CASSLFLGVEPQHF
abundance: -; v_gene: TRBV5-1; d_gene: -; j_gene: TRBJ1-1; CDR3nt: TGCGCCAGCAGCTTAAACGGGAACCCGAACACTGAAGCTTTCTTT; CDR3aa: CASSLNGNPNTEAFF
abundance: -; v_gene: TRBV18; d_gene: TRBD2; j_gene: TRBJ2-1; CDR3nt: TGTGCCAGCTCACCACCCTCTAGCGGGGGGGCCAATGAGCAGTTCTTC; CDR3aa: CASSPPSSGGANEQFF
abundance: -; v_gene: TRBV19; d_gene: -; j_gene: TRBJ1-1; CDR3nt: TGTGCCAGTAGTCGAGAGAGGGTGAGTACTGAAGCTTTCTTT; CDR3aa: CASSRERVSTEAFF
abundance: -; v_gene: TRBV28; d_gene: -; j_gene: TRBJ1-1; CDR3nt: TGTGCCGGGGGGGAGCGGACGAGCGGCACTGAAGCTTTCTTT; CDR3aa: CAGGERTSGTEAFF
abundance: -; v_gene: TRBV19; d_gene: -; j_gene: TRBJ2-7; CDR3nt: TGTGCCAGTAGTAGCCAAGGGACTGTGTGGGCCTACGAGCAGTACTTC; CDR3aa: CASSSQGTVWAYEQYF
abundance: once; v_gene: TRBV18; d_gene: -; j_gene: TRBJ2-5; CDR3nt: TGTGCCAGCGGACAGTCCCGGGAGACCCAGTACTTC; CDR3aa: CASGQSRETQYF
abundance: -; v_gene: TRBV19; d_gene: -; j_gene: TRBJ1-5; CDR3nt: TGTGCCAGTAGTATCAATCAGATGTGGAATCAGCCCCAGCATTTT; CDR3aa: CASSINQMWNQPQHF